Listed here is a single TCR beta chain. Its specificity is unknown. One end of the junction is discordant with germline, which a read error may explain. With a J-beta primer mix and a sample-barcoded 5' primer, a second PCR ran roughly 7 to 11 cycles. Any given sample supplied a minimum of 3 million CDR3-containing paired-end reads. TCRdb fed the 5' RACE reads into MiXCR, producing one record per CDR3 protein. This sample carries approximately 730,000 distinct CDR3 sequences, approximately 39% of them seen once, and the ten largest clones take more than 20%. This specimen comes from a study of blood T cells in healthy people across ages. General study findings and limits: Significant beta diversity loss was already apparent by age approximately 36, declining roughly linearly.

This CDR3 is 15 amino acids long. Germline V CDR1 and CDR2: DFQATT, SNEGSKA (reference sequence). The rearrangement links TRBV20-1 to TRBJ1-2, with D perhaps TRBD1 (6 bases). This sequence was found in a woman aged 55-69 years in good health. Sequencing used blood. CDR3 in DNA: TGCAGTGCTAGGTTTTCGGACAGCTTGGTCTATGGCTACACCTTT. This encodes CSARFSDSLVYGYTF.